The 8 T cell receptor beta chains reported below all come from one sample, sequenced in a study of shared clonotypes between healthy human individuals. TCRdb's table, derived via immunoSEQ multiplex PCR, lists solely in-frame clones and lacks some. The repertoire has nearly 2 million clones, around 96% of them found once; the top ten carry approximately 1%. In the naive CD8 group, cells lacked CD45RO and were positively selected for CCR7, so terminally differentiated effector memory CD45RA+ cells were left out. Sequenced sample: naive CD8+ T cells sorted from blood. The receptors here all came from a man younger than 35 in good health.

This clone appeared once. The chain recombines TRBV30 with TRBJ2-5, with D perhaps TRBD1 (5 bases). The J call may be mistaken, given a closer DNA end match to TRBJ2-7. The CDR3 is 15 amino acids. In germline, CDR1 is GTSNPN, CDR2 SVGIG (reference sequence). The CDR3 reads CAWSPRTLRTYEQYF. The CDR3 bases are TGTGCCTGGAGTCCCCGGACATTAAGAACCTACGAGCAGTACTTC.

This clone appeared once. This sequence joins TRBV7-6 and TRBJ2-5, with D perhaps TRBD1 or TRBD2 (6 bases each). CDR3 length: 13 amino acids. CDR1 and CDR2 from the germline V gene are SGHVS and FNYEAQ. With 5 bases removed from V and 11 bases from J, the gap between germline ends came to 18 bases. The CDR3 region has the DNA TGTGCCAGCAGCCCTGAGGGGGGATTAGGGCAGTACTTC. Amino acids: CASSPEGGLGQYF.

This rearrangement joins TRBV6-5 to TRBJ1-5; 7 nucleotides align to TRBD1. From germline, CDR1 is MNHEY and CDR2 SVGAGI. The CDR3 loop spans 15 amino acids. V shed 6 bases and J 6 bases; nucleotides not matched to a gene: 11. In nucleotides, the CDR3 is TGTGCCAGCAGCTCCGACAGGGTTTCAGCTCAGCCCCAGCATTTT. It yields the protein CASSSDRVSAQPQHF.

J is TRBJ2-1 and V is TRBV7-9; tentative D call: TRBD2 (5 bases). The CDR3 is 16 residues long. Germline V gene sequence: CDR1 SEHNR, CDR2 FQNEAQ (reference sequence). V lost 5 bases and J lost 0, with 14 bases in between. The CDR3 coding sequence is TGTGCCAGCAGCCGGATTGGTACTAGCTCCTACAATGAGCAGTTCTTC. Translating gives CASSRIGTSSYNEQFF.

The chain links TRBV28 to TRBJ1-1; D ambiguous. The germline CDR1 and CDR2 sequences are MDHEN and SYDVKM. CDR3 size: 13 residues. V was pared by 10 bases and J by 0 bases, with 12 bases between. In nucleotides, the CDR3 is TGTGCCATATCGCAGTTAATGAACACTGAAGCTTTCTTT. This translates into CAISQLMNTEAFF.

Only one count was recorded for this clone. This rearrangement joins TRBV2 to TRBJ2-7; 7 nucleotides match TRBD2. The CDR3 is made up of 14 amino acids. J lost 3 bases, V lost 8 bases, and 10 bases had no gene match. The V gene's germline CDR1 is SNHLY and CDR2 FYNNEI. CDR3 amino acids: CASLGTTGDYEQYF. The CDR3 bases are TGTGCCAGCCTCGGGACTACGGGAGACTACGAGCAGTACTTC.

Turning to this clone: The sample carries other DNA sequences with the same CDR3. The gene calls are TRBV6-5 and TRBJ2-7; TRBD1 matches at 7 bases. V shed 8 bases and J 2 bases; nucleotides not matched to a gene: 6. This CDR3 region has 13 residues. CDR1 and CDR2 from the germline V gene are MNHEY and SVGAGI. The CDR3 sequence is CASSPGQTYEQYF. The CDR3 region has the DNA TGTGCCAGCTCTCCGGGACAGACCTACGAGCAGTACTTC.

This clone has a single count. This chain links TRBV27 with TRBJ1-2; D is ambiguous. V was clipped by 6 bases and J by 0 bases, with 14 bases between them. CDR3 length: 15 amino acids. Germline-derived CDR1 and CDR2 are MNHEY and SMNVEV (reference sequence). CDR3 nucleotide sequence: TGTGCCAGCAGCCCTACCGGGCTAGCTAACTATGGCTACACCTTC. Its protein product is CASSPTGLANYGYTF.